This passage covers 11 T cell receptor beta chains from one sample sequenced in a study of a mutant IDH1 vaccine in newly diagnosed glioma (dated by TCRdb to 2020 to 2023). Sample time point, as interpreted from the label and publication: week 35, safety follow-up. A 20-mer mutant IDH1 peptide at 300 micrograms in Montanide made up each vaccine dose, which was injected subcutaneously together with topical imiquimod. No antigen is known for these receptors. Libraries came from the immunoSEQ multiplex PCR assay. In its TCRdb copy, this immuneACCESS table keeps in-frame sequences only and misses some clones. Where compared with another copy, unresolved V genes explain less than half of these, and the others have no known cause. For this sample the table gives around 32,000 clones, of which about 80% were detected only once. The leading ten clones occupy approximately 3.4% of the sample. The sample was PBMCs, taken from a glioma patient whose treatment included an IDH1 peptide vaccine. The receptors come from a man aged 40-50 years with glioma. Some clones in this sample may be carry-over from other donors' samples.

The V and J genes are TRBV18 and TRBJ1-4; D unclear. Germline lookup yields CDR1 KGHSH and CDR2 LQKENI. Trimming took 3 bases from V and 6 from J, leaving 11 bases between them. The CDR3 extends over 14 amino acids. The CDR3 coding sequence is TGTGCCAGCTCACCTCAGACATCCGATGAAAAACTGTTTTTT. Amino acids: CASSPQTSDEKLFF.

The chain employs TRBV9 and TRBJ1-4, with no clear D. V lost 3 bases and J lost 6, with 15 bases in between. Germline lookup yields CDR1 SGDLS and CDR2 YYNGEE. This CDR3 has 15 residues. The CDR3 sequence: CASSARKDGDEKLFF. The CDR3 bases are TGTGCCAGCAGCGCCCGAAAAGACGGAGATGAAAAACTGTTTTTT.

The chain is built from TRBV19 and TRBJ1-4, with 8 positions matching TRBD1. This CDR3 region has 17 residues. V lost 9 bases, J lost 4 bases, and 16 bases stayed unmatched. Germline values: CDR1 LNHDA, CDR2 SQIVND (reference sequence). DNA of the CDR3: TGTGCCAGCTCCTTGCAGGGGGCGCCCATGGATAATGAAAAACTGTTTTTT. This encodes CASSLQGAPMDNEKLFF.

The rearrangement links TRBV9 to TRBJ1-2; D unclear. Germline assignment: CDR1 SGDLS and CDR2 YYNGEE. V lost 5 bases to trimming and J lost 0 bases, with 14 bases between them. The CDR3 is 15 amino acids. CDR3 sequence reads: CASSPSPRPNYGYTF. CDR3 sequence (DNA): TGTGCCAGCAGTCCCTCCCCTAGACCTAACTATGGCTACACCTTC.

This chain joins TRBV7-9 and TRBJ2-5; D ambiguous. This CDR3 has 17 amino acids. The germline gives CDR1 SEHNR, CDR2 FQNEAQ (reference sequence). V lost 5 bases to trimming and J lost 2 bases, with 21 bases between them. CDR3 sequence: CASSLRETVPIQETQYF. The CDR3 DNA reads as TGTGCCAGCAGCCTCCGTGAAACGGTTCCCATTCAAGAGACCCAGTACTTC.

The V call is TRBV2, the J call TRBJ2-7; TRBD1 agrees at 7 bases. CDR3 size: 14 residues. Per germline, CDR1 SNHLY and CDR2 FYNNEI. V trimming: 5 bases; J trimming: 2 bases; junction bases outside the gene matches: 6. The CDR3 nucleotides read TGTGCCAGCAGTCCCGGGACAGTACCCTACGAGCAGTACTTC. Translation: CASSPGTVPYEQYF.

J is TRBJ2-1 and V is TRBV5-1; D is undetermined. Trimming stripped 0 bases from V and 7 bases from J, with 11 bases between. CDR3 length: 14 residues. CDR1 and CDR2 from the germline V gene are SGHRS and YFSETQ. The CDR3 region has the DNA TGCGCCAGCAGCTTGGGCTCCTTGGGGAATGAGCAGTTCTTC. The encoded protein is CASSLGSLGNEQFF.

This chain joins TRBV7-9 and TRBJ1-3; D gene ambiguous. V was trimmed by 7 bases and J by 2 bases, leaving 15 bases between them. This CDR3 contains 15 residues. CDR1 and CDR2 from the germline V gene are SEHNR and FQNEAQ (reference sequence). Here the CDR3 reads CASTLMGSTGNTIYF. Here the CDR3 DNA reads TGTGCCAGCACCCTCATGGGGTCAACTGGAAACACCATATATTTT.

The CDR3, as DNA: TGCGCCAGCAGCGTTCTAGCGGGGGTTGGAGAGACCCAGTACTTC. Its translation: CASSVLAGVGETQYF. The chain uses TRBV5-1 and TRBJ2-5; 10 positions agree with TRBD2. With V trimmed by 4 bases and J by 4 bases, 7 bases remained unmatched. The CDR3 has 15 amino acids. Looked up from germline, CDR1 is SGHRS and CDR2 is YFSETQ. Based on the CDR3 plus reference TRBV5-1 and TRBJ2-5, the full variable domain is KAGVTQTPRYLIKTRGQQVTLSCSPISGHRSVSWYQQTPGQGLQFLFEYFSETQRNKGNFPGRFSGRQFSNSRSEMNVSTLELGDSALYLCASSVLAGVGETQYFGPGTRLLVL.

This clone was counted once. DNA for the CDR3: TGTGCCAGCAGGCCTCGGGGCCAAGAGACCCAGTACTTC. Its translation is CASRPRGQETQYF. This chain uses TRBV5-8 with TRBJ2-5, with D perhaps TRBD2 (5 bases). The ends were cut back, 5 bases at V and 1 base at J, with 9 bases in the middle. The CDR3 has 13 amino acids. The germline V gene encodes CDR1 SGHTS and CDR2 YDEGEE.

The chain carries TRBV7-9 and TRBJ2-3, with a weak D call TRBD2 (7 bases). The V end lost 5 bases, the J end lost 0 bases, and 15 bases lay between the germline ends. CDR3 length: 16 amino acids. Germline-derived CDR1 and CDR2 are SEHNR and FQNEAQ (reference sequence). CDR3: CASSPEGGPSTDTQYF. The CDR3 bases are TGTGCCAGCAGCCCGGAGGGGGGGCCTAGCACAGATACGCAGTATTTT.